The 10 T cell receptor beta chains below were found in one sample sequenced in a study of blood T cell repertoires in COVID-19. Only in-frame clones appear in the TCRdb table, and some are missing; sequencing was by immunoSEQ multiplex PCR. The sample carries 86,000 or so clones, roughly 86% recorded once. Sequencing was performed on peripheral blood. All receptors derive from a woman aged 80 or over with acute or convalescent COVID-19.

The chain is built from TRBV6-5 and TRBJ2-4; 7 bases fit TRBD1. CDR1 MNHEY and CDR2 SVGAGI come from the germline V gene. The CDR3 runs to 16 residues. Losses at the gene ends were 4 bases for V and 6 bases for J; bases not matched to a gene: 12. The CDR3 here is CASSSPIPGQRNIQYF. DNA of the CDR3: TGTGCCAGCAGTTCTCCAATACCGGGACAGAGAAACATTCAGTACTTC.

This clone was counted a single time. This chain connects TRBV9 to TRBJ1-2, with a weak D call TRBD1 (6 bases). Trimming left V 5 bases short and J 4 bases short, with 18 bases between. The length of the CDR3 is 15 residues. Germline V gene lookup returns CDR1 SGDLS and CDR2 YYNGEE. The DNA of the CDR3 is TGTGCCAGCAGTCCTAGACAGGTTGCCCTCTATGGCTACACCTTC. This gives the protein CASSPRQVALYGYTF.

The rearrangement links TRBV4-1 to TRBJ2-5; D possibly corresponds to TRBD1 (5 bases). V lost 0 bases and J lost 5, with 16 bases in between. The CDR3 covers 16 residues. The germline gives CDR1 MGHRA, CDR2 YSYEKL. CDR3 in DNA: TGCGCCAGCAGCCAAGATAGCCAGGGCTGGTGGGAGACCCAGTACTTC. This sequence encodes CASSQDSQGWWETQYF.

The chain couples TRBV11-1 to TRBJ2-1; D possibly corresponds to TRBD1 (5 bases). CDR1 is SGHAT and CDR2 is FQDESV in the germline V gene (reference sequence). The CDR3 has 13 residues. The V gene lost 3 bases and the J gene lost 12 bases, with 15 bases spanning the gap. CDR3 in DNA: TGTGCCAGCAGCTTCCAAGGGGTGAGCGTGCAGTTCTTC. Protein product: CASSFQGVSVQFF. Full variable domain (missing parts from reference TRBV11-1 and TRBJ2-1): EAEVAQSPRYKITEKSQAVAFWCDPISGHATLYWYRQILGQGPELLVQFQDESVVDDSQLPKDRFSAERLKGVDSTLKIQPAELGDSAMYLCASSFQGVSVQFFGPGTRLTVL.

This chain joins TRBV6-1 and TRBJ1-1; D perhaps matches TRBD1 (5 bases). This CDR3 spans 14 amino acids. The V gene lost 0 bases and the J gene lost 5 bases, with 10 bases spanning the gap. Germline V gene lookup returns CDR1 MNHNS and CDR2 SASEGT. CDR3 amino acids: CASSEAVGVTEAFF. CDR3 sequence (DNA): TGTGCCAGCAGTGAAGCGGTAGGGGTGACTGAAGCTTTCTTT.

V usage is TRBV7-9 and J usage is TRBJ2-3; 13 nucleotides align to TRBD2. Germline CDR1 reads SEHNR; CDR2 reads FQNEAQ (reference sequence). Trimming removed 5 bases from V and 2 bases from J; junction bases left unmatched: 10. The CDR3 totals 18 residues. CDR3 sequence: CASSGTSGKSRSTDTQYF. The CDR3 nucleotides read TGTGCCAGCAGCGGGACTAGCGGGAAATCGAGATCCACAGATACGCAGTATTTT.

The gene calls are TRBV6-5 and TRBJ2-2, with D possibly being TRBD1 (6 bases). Per the germline V gene, CDR1 is MNHEY and CDR2 is SVGAGI. CDR3 size: 12 residues. The germline V and J ends were trimmed by 5 bases and 7 bases, with 8 bases remaining between them. The CDR3 sequence: CASSKQGGELFF. CDR3 DNA: TGTGCCAGCAGTAAACAGGGCGGGGAGCTGTTTTTT.

This clone was found once. V is TRBV10-3 and J is TRBJ1-4, with D unclear. The V and J ends lost 3 bases and 7 bases respectively, with 9 bases between them. The germline V gene has CDR1 ENHRY and CDR2 SYGVKD. This CDR3 has 13 amino acids. The DNA of the CDR3 is TGTGCCATCAGTGATAGTACCTTTGAAAAACTGTTTTTT. Its protein product is CAISDSTFEKLFF.

The count of this clone is one. The rearrangement uses TRBV6-1 and TRBJ1-1; D is unresolved. CDR1 is MNHNS and CDR2 is SASEGT in the germline V gene. There are 14 residues in the CDR3. Trimming pared 2 bases from V and 0 bases from J, leaving 7 bases between. The CDR3 DNA reads TGTGCCAGCAGTGAACTTCAGATGAACACTGAAGCTTTCTTT. Amino acids: CASSELQMNTEAFF.

This clone was seen only a few times. The chain uses TRBV15 and TRBJ1-1; D call uncertain. V lost 1 base to trimming and J lost 6 bases, with 6 bases between them. Germline lookup yields CDR1 LNHNV and CDR2 YYDKDF (reference sequence). The length of the CDR3 is 12 residues. The CDR3 bases are TGTGCCACCAGCAGAGGCGGAGCTGAAGCTTTCTTT. This gives the protein CATSRGGAEAFF. Using reference TRBV15 and TRBJ1-1 for the parts outside the CDR3, the full variable domain is DAMVIQNPRYQVTQFGKPVTLSCSQTLNHNVMYWYQQKSSQAPKLLFHYYDKDFNNEADTPDNFQSRRPNTSFCFLDIRSPGLGDTAMYLCATSRGGAEAFFGQGTRLTVV.